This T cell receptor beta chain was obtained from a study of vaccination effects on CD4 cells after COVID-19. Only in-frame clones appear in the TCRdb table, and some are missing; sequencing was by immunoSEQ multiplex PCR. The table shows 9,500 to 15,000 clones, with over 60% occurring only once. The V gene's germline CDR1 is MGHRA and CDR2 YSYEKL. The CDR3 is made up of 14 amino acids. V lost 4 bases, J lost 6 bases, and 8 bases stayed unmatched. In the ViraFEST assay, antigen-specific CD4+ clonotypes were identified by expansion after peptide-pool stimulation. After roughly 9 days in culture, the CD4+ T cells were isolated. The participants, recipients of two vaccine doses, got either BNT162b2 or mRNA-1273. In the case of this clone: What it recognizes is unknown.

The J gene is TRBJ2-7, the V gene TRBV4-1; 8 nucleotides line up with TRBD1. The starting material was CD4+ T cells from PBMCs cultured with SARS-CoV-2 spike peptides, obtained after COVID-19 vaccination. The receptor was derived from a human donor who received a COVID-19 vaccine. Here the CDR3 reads CASSPRTGLVEQYF. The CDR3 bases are TGCGCCAGCAGCCCCAGGACAGGGTTGGTCGAGCAGTACTTC.